These 15 T cell receptor beta chains share one sample of origin, sequenced in a study of a mutant IDH1 vaccine in newly diagnosed glioma. Antigens for these TCRs are unknown. Here immunoSEQ multiplex PCR was the method, and the copy in TCRdb shows in-frame clones only, minus some. The data show tens of thousands of clones, 80% to 90% seen once. Time point defined: week 23, last vaccination. All doses held 300 ug of mutant IDH1 20-mer peptide, with topical imiquimod. The input for sequencing was PBMCs, taken from a glioma patient whose treatment included an IDH1 peptide vaccine. These receptors all stem from a woman aged 40 to 55 with glioma. Some clones in this sample may be carry-over from other donors' samples.

V usage is TRBV5-1 and J usage is TRBJ2-5; D may be TRBD1 (6 bases). This CDR3 contains 14 residues. CDR1 and CDR2 (germline): SGHRS, YFSETQ. V was cut by 0 bases and J by 6 bases, with 12 bases left in between. The CDR3 DNA reads TGCGCCAGCAGCTTGGCACAGGGTATGAAGACCCAGTACTTC. The encoded protein is CASSLAQGMKTQYF.

The rearrangement links TRBV27 to TRBJ2-7, with 13 bases identical to TRBD2. CDR3 length: 17 residues. CDR1 is MNHEY, CDR2 SMNVEV, per germline (reference sequence). V lost 3 bases and J lost 6; bases outside the gene matches: 11. The CDR3 loop reads CASSFLGLAGKEGEQYF. The CDR3 nucleotides read TGTGCCAGCAGTTTCCTGGGACTAGCGGGAAAGGAGGGCGAGCAGTACTTC.

This sequence joins TRBV6-4 and TRBJ2-1, with D unclear. Germline CDR1 reads MRHNA; CDR2 reads SNTAGT. The CDR3 runs 14 residues. Trimming took off 5 bases at V and 8 bases at J, with 16 bases between the two ends. CDR3 nucleotides: TGTGCCAGCAGTTCTGTCCCAGGTCGGGATGAGCAGTTCTTC. It codes for CASSSVPGRDEQFF.

This chain uses TRBV5-6 with TRBJ1-1; D may be TRBD1 (5 bases). Trimming stripped 2 bases from V and 3 bases from J, with 14 bases between. Germline CDR1 reads SGHDT; CDR2 reads YYEEEE. The CDR3 has 15 amino acids. CDR3 protein: CASSFMGGVDTEAFF. The CDR3 DNA reads TGTGCCAGCAGCTTTATGGGGGGGGTGGACACTGAAGCTTTCTTT.

V gene TRBV29-1 combines with J gene TRBJ1-2; D unclear. The CDR3 extends over 13 amino acids. Per germline, CDR1 SQVTM and CDR2 ANQGSEA. V was shortened by 4 bases and J by 7 bases, with 16 bases between the two germline ends. CDR3 amino acids: CSVGEARESGYTF. For the CDR3, the DNA is TGCAGCGTTGGCGAAGCAAGGGAAAGTGGCTACACCTTC.

This clone has a single count. The V and J genes are TRBV7-9 and TRBJ2-7; D possibly corresponds to TRBD1 (6 bases). Germline V lookup: CDR1 SEHNR, CDR2 FQNEAQ (reference sequence). Trimming took off 1 base at V and 6 bases at J, with 13 bases between the two ends. CDR3 length equals 14 residues. For the CDR3, the DNA is TGTGCCAGCAGCTTAGTACAGGGACCGGGCGAGCAGTACTTC. Residues: CASSLVQGPGEQYF. The variable domain in full, completed from reference TRBV7-9 and TRBJ2-7, reads DTGVSQNPRHKITKRGQNVTFRCDPISEHNRLYWYRQTLGQGPEFLTYFQNEAQLEKSRLLSDRFSAERPKGSFSTLEIQRTEQGDSAMYLCASSLVQGPGEQYFGPGTRLTVT.

V is TRBV19 and J is TRBJ1-2, with D hard to call. The CDR3 consists of 13 residues. V was shortened by 5 bases and J by 4 bases, with 11 bases between the two germline ends. Per the germline V gene, CDR1 is LNHDA and CDR2 is SQIVND (reference sequence). CDR3 region: CASSERLVYGYTF. The CDR3 bases are TGTGCCAGTAGTGAGCGGCTAGTCTATGGCTACACCTTC.

The chain uses TRBV5-1 and TRBJ1-6; TRBD1 matches at 7 bases. The CDR3 consists of 15 residues. Germline-derived CDR1 and CDR2 are SGHRS and YFSETQ. V lost 6 bases, J lost 5 bases, and 8 bases stayed unmatched. The CDR3 DNA is TGCGCCAGCACTTTTGGGGGGACAGATAATTCACCCCTCCACTTT. Its protein is CASTFGGTDNSPLHF.

This sequence joins TRBV27 and TRBJ2-7; D is possibly TRBD2 (5 bases). Trimming took off 6 bases at V and 6 bases at J, with 18 bases between the two ends. The CDR3 has 14 residues. Germline-derived CDR1 and CDR2 are MNHEY and SMNVEV (reference sequence). The CDR3 nucleotides are TGTGCCAGCAGCCTCACGGGGAGAAGGCGCGAGCAGTACTTC. Translating gives CASSLTGRRREQYF.

The chain uses TRBV6-5 and TRBJ1-1, with TRBD1 as a possible D gene (5 bases). In germline, CDR1 is MNHEY, CDR2 SVGAGI. The CDR3 runs to 13 residues. V was cut by 0 bases and J by 8 bases, with 10 bases left in between. CDR3 DNA sequence: TGTGCCAGCAGTTACTCAGCAGGGACCGAAGCTTTCTTT. This encodes CASSYSAGTEAFF.

This chain connects TRBV27 to TRBJ1-5; D is possibly TRBD1 (5 bases). Germline V CDR1 and CDR2: MNHEY, SMNVEV (reference sequence). This CDR3 is built from 15 residues. Between the trimmed V and J ends, which lost 1 base and 5 bases, there was a span of 12 bases. The CDR3 sequence: CASSLLPGADQPQHF. CDR3 DNA: TGTGCCAGCAGTTTATTGCCCGGGGCGGATCAGCCCCAGCATTTT.

The chain links TRBV5-4 to TRBJ1-6; D call uncertain. Germline CDR1 and CDR2: SGHNT and YYREEE (reference sequence). V was cut by 0 bases and J by 10 bases, with 14 bases left in between. The CDR3 sequence is 15 residues long. In nucleotides, the CDR3 is TGTGCCAGCAGCTTGGACAGCCTCAATGAGTCACCCCTCCACTTT. Amino acids: CASSLDSLNESPLHF.

This sequence joins TRBV10-2 and TRBJ2-7; D is unresolved. Germline V gene lookup returns CDR1 WSHSY and CDR2 SAAADI. The CDR3 totals 12 residues. Trimming took 2 bases from V and 9 from J, leaving 11 bases between them. CDR3 sequence reads: CASSEEETVQYF. The CDR3 coding sequence is TGCGCCAGCAGTGAGGAGGAAACGGTGCAGTACTTC.

The chain links TRBV2 to TRBJ2-3; D is unresolved. The CDR3 runs to 15 residues. From germline, CDR1 is SNHLY and CDR2 FYNNEI. Trimming pared 2 bases from V and 1 base from J, leaving 10 bases between. The CDR3 nucleotides read TGTGCCAGCAGTGAATTTGGTTTGGGCACAGATACGCAGTATTTT. This gives the protein CASSEFGLGTDTQYF.

The chain recombines TRBV6-4 with TRBJ1-1, with D maybe TRBD1 (5 bases). Germline CDR1 and CDR2: MRHNA and SNTAGT. V dropped 4 bases and J dropped 5 bases, with 11 bases sitting between them. The CDR3 consists of 13 residues. The CDR3 reads CASSASWGTEAFF. The DNA for the CDR3 is TGTGCCAGCAGTGCCTCGTGGGGGACTGAAGCTTTCTTT.